The clone carrying this T cell receptor (beta chain) has only a few counts. The V segment lost 7 bases and the J segment 4 bases; nucleotides outside the gene matches: 5. The CDR3 covers 14 residues. The germline CDR1 and CDR2 sequences are MNHEY and SMNVEV (reference sequence). The data stem from a study of T cell repertoires in cytomegalovirus infection. TCRdb re-called the reads through MiXCR, storing one row per CDR3 protein. The sample includes a few hundred thousand distinct CDR3 sequences, approximately 15% of them seen just once. This sequence was found in a human donor in good health (CMV status not recorded). Some clones in this sample may be carry-over from other donors' samples. What was sequenced was CD8+ T cells from PBMCs. J is TRBJ2-3 and V is TRBV27; 10 nucleotides agree with TRBD1. CDR3 DNA sequence: TGTGCCAGCACCGCGACAGGGGGCGCAGATACGCAGTATTTT. Its translation is CASTATGGADTQYF.